This record covers a single TCR beta chain. Its antigen is still unknown. Germline V gives CDR1 SGHTA, CDR2 FQGNSA. Trimming stripped 2 bases from V and 4 bases from J, with 9 bases between. This CDR3 region has 14 residues. Clones were read by immunoSEQ multiplex PCR, and TCRdb kept only the in-frame ones, dropping some. The sample holds under 600,000 clones, 98% seen once. This entry comes from a study of shared clonotypes between healthy human individuals. Study results and caveats: Few donors limited the genetic and exposure-history diversity represented.

Terminally differentiated effector memory CD45RA+ cells were left out of the naive CD8 fraction, which was CD45RO-negative and positively selected for CCR7. The source of this sequence is a man in his thirties or forties in good health. What was sequenced was naive CD8+ T cells sorted from blood. The chain is built from TRBV7-2 and TRBJ2-1; D is uncertain. CDR3 in DNA: TGTGCCAGCAGCTTAAGGGTTCCTTACAATGAGCAGTTCTTC. Translating gives CASSLRVPYNEQFF.